This T cell receptor beta chain derives from a study of blood T cell repertoires in COVID-19. Across the study: Material from acute and convalescent COVID-19 was sourced from the United States, Italy and Spain. T cells, B-cell-depleted T cells, or PBMCs provided the cDNA or gDNA that served as material.

Source study methods: Amplification with reference gene primers provided the estimates of nucleated cell counts. The method was immunoSEQ multiplex PCR; TCRdb's version includes in-frame clones alone and lacks a portion of them. V and J calls and clone size are as listed in that table; D and trimming were resolved from the DNA. The repertoire has around 150,000 clones, more than 75% of them found once; the top ten carry more than 3.5%. Specimen: peripheral blood. The sequence was collected from a woman between 35 and 50 years old with acute or convalescent COVID-19.

The CDR3 nucleotides read TGCGCCAGCAGCCCCCGGCCCCTAGCGAACGAGCAGTACTTC. Its protein is CASSPRPLANEQYF. The rearrangement uses TRBV5-1 and TRBJ2-7; TRBD2 might be the D (6 bases). V shed 4 bases and J shed 5 bases, with 16 bases lying between them. The CDR3 totals 14 residues. Germline V gene data show CDR1 as SGHRS and CDR2 as YFSETQ.